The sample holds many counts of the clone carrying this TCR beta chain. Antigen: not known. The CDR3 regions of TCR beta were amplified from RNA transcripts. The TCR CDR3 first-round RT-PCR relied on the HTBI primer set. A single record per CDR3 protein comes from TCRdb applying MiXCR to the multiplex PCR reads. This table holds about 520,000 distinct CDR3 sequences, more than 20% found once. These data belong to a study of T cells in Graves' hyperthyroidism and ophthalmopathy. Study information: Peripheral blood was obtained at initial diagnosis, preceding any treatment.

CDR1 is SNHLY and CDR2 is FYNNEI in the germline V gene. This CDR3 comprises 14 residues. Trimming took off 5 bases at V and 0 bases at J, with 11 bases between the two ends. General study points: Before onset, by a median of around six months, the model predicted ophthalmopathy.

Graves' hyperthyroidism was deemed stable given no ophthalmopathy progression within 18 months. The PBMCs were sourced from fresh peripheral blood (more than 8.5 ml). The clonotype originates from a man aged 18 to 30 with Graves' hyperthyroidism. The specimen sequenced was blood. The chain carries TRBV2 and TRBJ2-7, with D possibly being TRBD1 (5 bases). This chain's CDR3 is CASSQQGISYEQYF. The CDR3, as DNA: TGTGCCAGCAGTCAGCAGGGTATCTCCTACGAGCAGTACTTC.